This T cell receptor (beta chain) was identified during a study of T-cell reconstitution after alpha-beta-depleted transplantation in children. Findings of the study overall: Several hundred expanded graft clones reportedly supplied alpha-beta T cells about two months after transplant. From newly produced T cells came most of the T-cell counts and diversity one year after transplant. After transplant, high TCRbeta diversity at day 60 in some patients arose from surviving recipient T cells and thymic progenitors.

Germline V gene lookup returns CDR1 SGHRS and CDR2 YFSETQ. This CDR3 has 15 residues. V was pared by 4 bases and J by 0 bases, with 5 bases of the junction left unmatched. This clonotype was found many times. What it binds is not known. Preparing the TCRbeta library involved the use of unique molecular identifiers. From the PCR reads, TCRdb called clonotypes with MiXCR, one entry per CDR3 protein. This repertoire shows roughly 280,000 distinct CDR3 sequences, about 9.9% found once; its top ten account for roughly a quarter. This sequence was found in a male patient between 2 and 15 years old who had a stem cell transplant for chronic granulomatous disease, so the T cells may come from the graft donor. This specimen consisted of peripheral blood, obtained 180 days after TCRalphabeta/CD19-depleted stem cell transplant. This chain links TRBV5-1 with TRBJ2-7, with 9 nucleotides matching TRBD1. CDR3 DNA sequence: TGCGCCAGCAGCGTACAGGGGGCCCACTCCTACGAGCAGTACTTC. Encoded protein: CASSVQGAHSYEQYF.